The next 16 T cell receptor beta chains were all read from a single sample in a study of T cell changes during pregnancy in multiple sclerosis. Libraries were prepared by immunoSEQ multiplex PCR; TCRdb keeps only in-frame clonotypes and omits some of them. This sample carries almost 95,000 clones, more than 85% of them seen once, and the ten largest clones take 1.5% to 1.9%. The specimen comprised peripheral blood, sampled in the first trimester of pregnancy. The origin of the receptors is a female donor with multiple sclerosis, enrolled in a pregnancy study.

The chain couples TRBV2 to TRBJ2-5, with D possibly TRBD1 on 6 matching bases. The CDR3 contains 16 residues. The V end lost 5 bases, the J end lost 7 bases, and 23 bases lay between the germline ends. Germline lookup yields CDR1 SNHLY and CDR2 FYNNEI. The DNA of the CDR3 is TGTGCCAGCAGTCCGTTCCTAGGGGGTCCTGGGGGGACCCAGTACTTC. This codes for CASSPFLGGPGGTQYF.

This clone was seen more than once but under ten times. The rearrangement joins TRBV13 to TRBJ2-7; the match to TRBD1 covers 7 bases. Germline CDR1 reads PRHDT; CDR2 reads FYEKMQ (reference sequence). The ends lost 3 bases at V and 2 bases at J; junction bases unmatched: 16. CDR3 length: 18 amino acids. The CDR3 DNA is TGTGCCAGCAGCTTTCCCGAGGGACGGGACAGTAAAACCTACGAGCAGTACTTC. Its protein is CASSFPEGRDSKTYEQYF.

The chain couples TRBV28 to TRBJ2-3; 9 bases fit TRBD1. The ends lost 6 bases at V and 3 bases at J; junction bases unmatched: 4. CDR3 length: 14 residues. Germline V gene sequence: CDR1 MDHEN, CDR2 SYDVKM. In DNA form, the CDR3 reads TGTGCCAGCAGGGGGACAGGGAGAACAGATACGCAGTATTTT. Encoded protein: CASRGTGRTDTQYF.

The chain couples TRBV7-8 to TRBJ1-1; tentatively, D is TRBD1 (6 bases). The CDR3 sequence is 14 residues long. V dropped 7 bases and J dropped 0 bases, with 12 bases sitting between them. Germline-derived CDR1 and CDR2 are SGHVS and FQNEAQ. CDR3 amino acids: CASTRGILNTEAFF. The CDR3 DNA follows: TGTGCCAGCACAAGGGGGATACTGAACACTGAAGCTTTCTTT.

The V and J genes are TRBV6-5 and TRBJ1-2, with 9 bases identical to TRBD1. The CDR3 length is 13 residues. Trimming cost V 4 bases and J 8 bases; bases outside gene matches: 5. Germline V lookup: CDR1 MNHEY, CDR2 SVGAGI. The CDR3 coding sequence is TGTGCCAGCAGTTTACAGGGGGCCAAAGGCTACACCTTC. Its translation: CASSLQGAKGYTF.

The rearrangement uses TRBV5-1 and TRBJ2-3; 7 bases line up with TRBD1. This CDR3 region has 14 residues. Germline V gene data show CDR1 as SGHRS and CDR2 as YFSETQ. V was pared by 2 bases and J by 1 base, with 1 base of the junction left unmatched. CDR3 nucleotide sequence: TGCGCCAGCAGCTTTGACAGGGGCACAGATACGCAGTATTTT. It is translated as CASSFDRGTDTQYF.

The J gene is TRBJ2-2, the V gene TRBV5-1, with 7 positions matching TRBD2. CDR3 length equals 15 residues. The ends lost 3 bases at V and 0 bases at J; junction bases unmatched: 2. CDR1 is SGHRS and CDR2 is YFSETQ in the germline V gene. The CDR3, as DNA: TGCGCCAGCAGCTCCCTAGCGGCGAACACCGGGGAGCTGTTTTTT. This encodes CASSSLAANTGELFF.

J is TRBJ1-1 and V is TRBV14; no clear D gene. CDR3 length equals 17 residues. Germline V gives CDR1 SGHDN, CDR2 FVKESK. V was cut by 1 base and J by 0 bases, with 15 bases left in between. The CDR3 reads CASSQATRRPLNTEAFF. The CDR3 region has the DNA TGTGCCAGCAGCCAAGCAACACGGCGGCCTCTGAACACTGAAGCTTTCTTT.

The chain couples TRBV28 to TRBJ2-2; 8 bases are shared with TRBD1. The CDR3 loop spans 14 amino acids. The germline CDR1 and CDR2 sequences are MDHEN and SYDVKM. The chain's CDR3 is CAYGGTGDTGELFF. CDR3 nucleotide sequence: TGTGCGTACGGAGGGACAGGCGACACCGGGGAGCTGTTTTTT. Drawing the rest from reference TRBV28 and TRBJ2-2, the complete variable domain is DVKVTQSSRYLVKRTGEKVFLECVQDMDHENMFWYRQDPGLGLRLIYFSYDVKMKEKGDIPEGYSVSREKKERFSLILESASTNQTSMYLCAYGGTGDTGELFFGEGSRLTVL.

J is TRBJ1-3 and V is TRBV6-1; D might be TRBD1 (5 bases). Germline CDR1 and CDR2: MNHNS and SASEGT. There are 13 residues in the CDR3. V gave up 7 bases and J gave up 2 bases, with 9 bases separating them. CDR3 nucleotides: TGTGCCAGCACGGGGGGGGCTGGAAACACCATATATTTT. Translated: CASTGGAGNTIYF.

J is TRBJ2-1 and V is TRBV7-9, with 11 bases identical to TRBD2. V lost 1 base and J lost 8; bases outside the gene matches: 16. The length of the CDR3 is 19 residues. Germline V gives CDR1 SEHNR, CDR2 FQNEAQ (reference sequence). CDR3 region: CASSLEESQLAGVSYEQFF. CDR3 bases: TGTGCCAGCAGCTTAGAGGAGAGTCAACTAGCGGGAGTAAGCTATGAGCAGTTCTTC.

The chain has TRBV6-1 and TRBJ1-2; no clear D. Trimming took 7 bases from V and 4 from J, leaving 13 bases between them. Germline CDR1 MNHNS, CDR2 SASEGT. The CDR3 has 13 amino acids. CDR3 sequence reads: CASNQLPGYGYTF. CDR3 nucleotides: TGTGCCAGCAACCAACTACCGGGCTATGGCTACACCTTC.

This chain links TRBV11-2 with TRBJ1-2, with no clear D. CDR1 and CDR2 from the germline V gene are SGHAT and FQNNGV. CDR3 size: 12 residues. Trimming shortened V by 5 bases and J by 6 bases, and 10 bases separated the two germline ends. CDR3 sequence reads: CASSPVFDGYTF. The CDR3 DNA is TGTGCCAGCAGCCCGGTTTTTGATGGCTACACCTTC.

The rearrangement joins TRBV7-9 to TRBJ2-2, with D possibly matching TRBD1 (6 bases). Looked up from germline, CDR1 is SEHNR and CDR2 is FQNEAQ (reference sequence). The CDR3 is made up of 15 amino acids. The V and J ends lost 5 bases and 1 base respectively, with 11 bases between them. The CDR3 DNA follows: TGTGCCAGCAGCCAAAAGACAGGGAACACCGGGGAGCTGTTTTTT. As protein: CASSQKTGNTGELFF.

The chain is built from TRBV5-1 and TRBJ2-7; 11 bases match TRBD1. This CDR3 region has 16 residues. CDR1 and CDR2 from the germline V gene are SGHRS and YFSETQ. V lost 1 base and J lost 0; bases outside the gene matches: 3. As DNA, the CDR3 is TGCGCCAGCAGCTTGCGGGGACAGGGGGACTCCTACGAGCAGTACTTC. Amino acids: CASSLRGQGDSYEQYF.

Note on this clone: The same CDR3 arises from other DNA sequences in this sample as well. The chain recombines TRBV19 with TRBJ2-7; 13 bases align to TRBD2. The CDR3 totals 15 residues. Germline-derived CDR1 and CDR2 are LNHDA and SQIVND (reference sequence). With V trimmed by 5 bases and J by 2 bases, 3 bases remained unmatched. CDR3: CASSPGTSGAYEQYF. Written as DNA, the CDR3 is TGTGCCAGTAGTCCCGGGACTAGCGGGGCCTACGAGCAGTACTTC.